The clone carrying this T cell receptor beta chain was seen a few times. The target antigen is unknown. This specimen comes from a study of beta chain features in type 1 diabetes. Points from the study as a whole: Type 1 diabetes patients showed a moderate but significant shortening of TCRB CDR3s in all four CD4+ subsets.

Since all of the isolated RNA was reverse transcribed, expressed TCRB transcripts were what got sequenced. Sequenced naive, central memory and regulatory T cell samples produced an average of roughly 3.6 million reads. The method was immunoSEQ multiplex PCR; TCRdb's version includes in-frame clones alone and lacks a portion of them. The sample lists 600,000 to 750,000 clones; around an eighth were seen once. The CDR3 totals 15 residues. The junction had 4 bases not matched to a gene; V was cut back by 1 base and J by 5 bases. Germline V CDR1 and CDR2: KGHSH, LQKENI. V is TRBV18 and J is TRBJ2-4; 8 positions agree with TRBD1. This clonotype originated in a man aged 30 to 39 with type 1 diabetes. The sample consisted of naive CD4+ T cells from blood. This CDR3 is CASSPQPGQENIQYF. CDR3 nucleotide sequence: TGTGCCAGCTCACCACAACCGGGACAGGAAAACATTCAGTACTTC. Full variable domain (outside the CDR3, taken from reference TRBV18 and TRBJ2-4): NAGVMQNPRHLVRRRGQEARLRCSPMKGHSHVYWYRQLPEEGLKFMVYLQKENIIDESGMPKERFSAEFPKEGPSILRIQQVVRGDSAAYFCASSPQPGQENIQYFGAGTRLSVL.